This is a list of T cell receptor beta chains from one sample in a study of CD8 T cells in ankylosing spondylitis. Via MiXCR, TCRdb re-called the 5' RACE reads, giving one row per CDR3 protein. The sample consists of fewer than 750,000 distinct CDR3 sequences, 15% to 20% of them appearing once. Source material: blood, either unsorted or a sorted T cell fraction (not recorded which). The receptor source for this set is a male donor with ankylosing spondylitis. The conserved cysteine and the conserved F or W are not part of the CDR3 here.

cdr3_aa: ASSLEDGLEQF
v_call: TRBV5-1
j_call: TRBJ2-1

cdr3_aa: SVGEGSNEQF
v_call: TRBV29-1
j_call: TRBJ2-1

cdr3_aa: ASSTGPGANVLT
v_call: TRBV5-1
j_call: TRBJ2-6

cdr3_aa: ASSPTVAPDDTGELF
v_call: TRBV7-6
j_call: TRBJ2-2

cdr3_aa: SARNQETQY
v_call: TRBV20-1
j_call: TRBJ2-5

cdr3_aa: ASSLGSWNTEAF
v_call: TRBV5-1
j_call: TRBJ1-1

cdr3_aa: ASKGYSNQPQH
v_call: TRBV2
j_call: TRBJ1-5

cdr3_aa: ASSFFDSGGETQY
v_call: TRBV5-6
j_call: TRBJ2-5

cdr3_aa: ASSTLGGGGDTQY
v_call: TRBV10-2
j_call: TRBJ2-3

cdr3_aa: SAGNRRLAENTGELF
v_call: TRBV20-1
j_call: TRBJ2-2

cdr3_aa: SARYPPSSYEQY
v_call: TRBV20-1
j_call: TRBJ2-7

cdr3_aa: ASSVGTAFYEQY
v_call: TRBV6-1
j_call: TRBJ2-7

cdr3_aa: SARVLAGDSYEQY
v_call: TRBV20-1
j_call: TRBJ2-7

cdr3_aa: ASSFGDRYTGELF
v_call: TRBV27
j_call: TRBJ2-2

cdr3_aa: AISPTAGELF
v_call: TRBV10-3
j_call: TRBJ2-2

cdr3_aa: SAGRGLPSSYEQY
v_call: TRBV20-1
j_call: TRBJ2-7

cdr3_aa: ASSLFPAADTQY
v_call: TRBV7-8
j_call: TRBJ2-3

cdr3_aa: ASSDTGRSGGRNTQY
v_call: TRBV6-1
j_call: TRBJ2-3

cdr3_aa: SVGGVAAITDTQY
v_call: TRBV29-1
j_call: TRBJ2-3

cdr3_aa: AIAGNFEANYGYT
v_call: TRBV10-3
j_call: TRBJ1-2

cdr3_aa: ASSWGGRRGTGELF
v_call: TRBV7-2
j_call: TRBJ2-2

cdr3_aa: ASSSTGDGTQY
v_call: TRBV2
j_call: TRBJ2-5

cdr3_aa: ASSTGRNSGNTIY
v_call: TRBV5-1
j_call: TRBJ1-3

cdr3_aa: ASSLGLAGGPTYNEQF
v_call: TRBV28
j_call: TRBJ2-1

cdr3_aa: ASSLGGVATDTQY
v_call: TRBV7-9
j_call: TRBJ2-3

cdr3_aa: SVGLGSGSWYEQY
v_call: TRBV29-1
j_call: TRBJ2-7

cdr3_aa: ASSYVIGDTQY
v_call: TRBV6-2/TRBV6-3
j_call: TRBJ2-3

cdr3_aa: SAHPTSGMANEQF
v_call: TRBV20-1
j_call: TRBJ2-1

cdr3_aa: ASAGDLADTQY
v_call: TRBV2
j_call: TRBJ2-3

cdr3_aa: SARDLRVGWGAEAF
v_call: TRBV20-1
j_call: TRBJ1-1

cdr3_aa: ASSQTGRLSYEQY
v_call: TRBV23-1
j_call: TRBJ2-7